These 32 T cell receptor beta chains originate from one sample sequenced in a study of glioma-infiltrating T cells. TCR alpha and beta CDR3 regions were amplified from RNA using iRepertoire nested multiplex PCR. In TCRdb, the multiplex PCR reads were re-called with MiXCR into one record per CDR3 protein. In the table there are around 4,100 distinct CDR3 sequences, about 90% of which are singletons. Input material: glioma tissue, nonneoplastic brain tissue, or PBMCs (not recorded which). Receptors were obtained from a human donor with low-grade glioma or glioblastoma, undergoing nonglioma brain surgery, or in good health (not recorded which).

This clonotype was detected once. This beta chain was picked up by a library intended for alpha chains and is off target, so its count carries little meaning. DNA of the CDR3: TGCGCCAGCAGCCAGGGAAGGGGTGATAGCAATCAGCCCCAGCATTTT. It is translated as CASSQGRGDSNQPQHF. V gene TRBV4-3 combines with J gene TRBJ1-5, with D tentatively TRBD1 (5 bases). Per germline, CDR1 LGHNA and CDR2 YSLEER. The CDR3 sequence is 16 residues long. V dropped 3 bases and J dropped 0 bases, with 12 bases sitting between them.

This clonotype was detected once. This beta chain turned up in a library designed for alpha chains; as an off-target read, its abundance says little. The CDR3 sequence: CASSYFPGQGFRDEQFF. In DNA form, the CDR3 reads TGTGCCAGCAGTTACTTTCCGGGACAGGGGTTTAGGGATGAGCAGTTCTTC. V is TRBV6-5 and J is TRBJ2-1; TRBD1 matches at 10 bases. The CDR3 consists of 17 residues. With 1 base clipped from V and 8 bases from J, the junction kept 11 bases outside the gene matches. Germline V gives CDR1 MNHEY, CDR2 SVGAGI.

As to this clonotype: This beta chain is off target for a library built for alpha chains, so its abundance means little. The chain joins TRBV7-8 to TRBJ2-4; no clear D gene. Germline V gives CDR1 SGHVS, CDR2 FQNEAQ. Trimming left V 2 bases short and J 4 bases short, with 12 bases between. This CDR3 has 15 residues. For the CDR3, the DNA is TGTGCCAGCAGCTTAATTGCTGGATTAAAAAACATTCAGTACTTC. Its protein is CASSLIAGLKNIQYF. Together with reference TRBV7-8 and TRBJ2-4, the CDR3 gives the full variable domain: GAGVSQSPRYKVAKRGQDVALRCDPISGHVSLFWYQQALGQGPEFLTYFQNEAQLDKSGLPSDRFFAERPEGSVSTLKIQRTQQEDSAVYLCASSLIAGLKNIQYFGAGTRLSVL.

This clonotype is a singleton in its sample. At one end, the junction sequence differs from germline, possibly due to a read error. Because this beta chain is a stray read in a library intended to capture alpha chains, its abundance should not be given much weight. The CDR3 loop reads CASGQWGDRRGSANEKLFF. The DNA for the CDR3 is TGCGCCAGCGGCCAATGGGGCGACAGAAGGGGTAGCGCTAATGAAAAACTGTTTTTT. The J gene is TRBJ1-4, the V gene TRBV7-2; a weak D match, TRBD1 (5 bases). Germline V gene sequence: CDR1 SGHTA, CDR2 FQGNSA. The CDR3 is 19 amino acids.

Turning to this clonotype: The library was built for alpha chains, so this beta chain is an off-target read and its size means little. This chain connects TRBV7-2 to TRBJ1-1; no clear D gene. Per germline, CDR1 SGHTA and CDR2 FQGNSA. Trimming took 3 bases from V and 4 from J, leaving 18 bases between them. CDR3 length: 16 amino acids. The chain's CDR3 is CASSFSPTYGSTEAFF. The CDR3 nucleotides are TGTGCCAGCAGCTTCTCTCCGACGTATGGGAGCACTGAAGCTTTCTTT.

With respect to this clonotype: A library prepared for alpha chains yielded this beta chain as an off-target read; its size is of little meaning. CDR3 DNA sequence: TGCAGTGCTAGGACGGGACTAGCGGGAGTAACCTCCAATGAGCAGTTCTTC. Translation: CSARTGLAGVTSNEQFF. This sequence joins TRBV20-1 and TRBJ2-1; 14 bases fit TRBD2. From germline, CDR1 is DFQATT and CDR2 SNEGSKA (reference sequence). This CDR3 spans 17 amino acids. J lost 6 bases, V lost 3 bases, and 10 bases had no gene match.

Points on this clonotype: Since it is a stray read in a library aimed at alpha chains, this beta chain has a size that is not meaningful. For the CDR3, the DNA is TGTGCCAGCAGTTACGCCTGGCAACAGGGGATAGGCACCGGGGAGCTGTTTTTT. Protein sequence: CASSYAWQQGIGTGELFF. J is TRBJ2-2 and V is TRBV6-5; TRBD1 agrees at 7 bases. V lost 2 bases, J lost 4 bases, and 13 bases stayed unmatched. The germline V gene encodes CDR1 MNHEY and CDR2 SVGAGI. CDR3 length: 18 residues.

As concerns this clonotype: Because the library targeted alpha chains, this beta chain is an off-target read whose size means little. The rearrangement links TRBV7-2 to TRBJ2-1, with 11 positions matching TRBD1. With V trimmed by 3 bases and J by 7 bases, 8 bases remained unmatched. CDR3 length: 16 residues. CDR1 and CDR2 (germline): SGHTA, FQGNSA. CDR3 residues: CASSFSGQGAGNEQFF. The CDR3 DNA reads TGTGCCAGCAGCTTCTCCGGACAGGGGGCTGGGAATGAGCAGTTCTTC.

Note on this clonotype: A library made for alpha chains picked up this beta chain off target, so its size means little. DNA for the CDR3: TGTGCCAGCAGTTTTGGGGCTAATGAAAAACTGTTTTTT. Amino acid sequence: CASSFGANEKLFF. The chain recombines TRBV28 with TRBJ1-4, with D hard to call. CDR1 is MDHEN and CDR2 is SYDVKM in the germline V gene. Trimming pared 3 bases from V and 3 bases from J, leaving 5 bases between. This CDR3 comprises 13 residues.

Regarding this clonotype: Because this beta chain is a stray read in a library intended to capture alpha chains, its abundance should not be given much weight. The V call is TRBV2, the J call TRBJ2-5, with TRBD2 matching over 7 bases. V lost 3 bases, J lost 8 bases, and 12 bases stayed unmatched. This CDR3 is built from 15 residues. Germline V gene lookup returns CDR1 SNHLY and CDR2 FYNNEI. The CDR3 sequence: CASSEGRLALYTQYF. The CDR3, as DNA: TGTGCCAGCAGTGAGGGGCGACTAGCCCTGTACACCCAGTACTTC.

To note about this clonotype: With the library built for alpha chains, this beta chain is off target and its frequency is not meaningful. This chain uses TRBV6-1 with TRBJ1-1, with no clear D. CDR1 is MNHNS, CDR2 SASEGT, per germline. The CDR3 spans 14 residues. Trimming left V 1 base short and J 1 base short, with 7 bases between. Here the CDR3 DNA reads TGTGCCAGCAGTGAAGGCTACGGGAACACTGAAGCTTTCTTT. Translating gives CASSEGYGNTEAFF.

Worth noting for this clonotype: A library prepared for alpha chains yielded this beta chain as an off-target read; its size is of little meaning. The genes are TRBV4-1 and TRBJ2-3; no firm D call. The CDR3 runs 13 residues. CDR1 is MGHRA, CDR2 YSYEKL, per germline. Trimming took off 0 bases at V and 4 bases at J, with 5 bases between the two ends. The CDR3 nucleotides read TGCGCCAGCAGCCAAGAAACGGCAGATACGCAGTATTTT. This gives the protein CASSQETADTQYF.

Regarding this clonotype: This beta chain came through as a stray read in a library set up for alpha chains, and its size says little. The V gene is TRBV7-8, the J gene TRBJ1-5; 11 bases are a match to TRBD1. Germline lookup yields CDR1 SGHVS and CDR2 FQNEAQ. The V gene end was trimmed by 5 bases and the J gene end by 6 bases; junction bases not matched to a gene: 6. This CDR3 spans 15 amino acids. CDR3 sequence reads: CASSRWDRGGQPQHF. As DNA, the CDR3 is TGTGCCAGCAGCCGATGGGACAGGGGGGGTCAGCCCCAGCATTTT.

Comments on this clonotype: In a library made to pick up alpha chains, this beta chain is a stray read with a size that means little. The CDR3 bases are TGTGCCAGCAGCTTAGACACTAGCGATACGCAGTATTTT. Its translation is CASSLDTSDTQYF. V usage is TRBV10-3 and J usage is TRBJ2-3, with a possible D match to TRBD2 (6 bases). Per germline, CDR1 ENHRY and CDR2 SYGVKD. V lost 10 bases, J lost 6 bases, and 17 bases lay in between. The CDR3 runs 13 residues.

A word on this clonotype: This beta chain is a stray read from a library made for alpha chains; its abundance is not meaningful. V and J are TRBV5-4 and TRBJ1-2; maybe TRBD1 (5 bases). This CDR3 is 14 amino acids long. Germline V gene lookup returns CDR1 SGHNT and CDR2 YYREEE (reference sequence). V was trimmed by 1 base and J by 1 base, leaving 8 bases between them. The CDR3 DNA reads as TGTGCCAGCAGCTTGCAGGGTTATAACTATGGCTACACCTTC. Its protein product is CASSLQGYNYGYTF.

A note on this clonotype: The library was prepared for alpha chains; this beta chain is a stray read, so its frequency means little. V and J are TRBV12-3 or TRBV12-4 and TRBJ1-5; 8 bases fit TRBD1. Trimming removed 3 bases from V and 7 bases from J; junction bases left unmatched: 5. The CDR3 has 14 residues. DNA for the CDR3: TGTGCCAGCAGTTTTCTCTGGACAGGGCAGCCCCAGCATTTT. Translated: CASSFLWTGQPQHF.

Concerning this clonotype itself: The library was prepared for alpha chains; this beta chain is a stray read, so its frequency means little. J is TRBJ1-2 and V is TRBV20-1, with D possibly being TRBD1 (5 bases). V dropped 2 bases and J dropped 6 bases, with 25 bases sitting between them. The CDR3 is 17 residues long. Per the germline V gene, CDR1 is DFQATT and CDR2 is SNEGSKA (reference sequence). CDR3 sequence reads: CSARRTLRDPGTHGYTF. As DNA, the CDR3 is TGCAGTGCTAGACGGACCCTCCGGGACCCGGGAACGCATGGCTACACCTTC.

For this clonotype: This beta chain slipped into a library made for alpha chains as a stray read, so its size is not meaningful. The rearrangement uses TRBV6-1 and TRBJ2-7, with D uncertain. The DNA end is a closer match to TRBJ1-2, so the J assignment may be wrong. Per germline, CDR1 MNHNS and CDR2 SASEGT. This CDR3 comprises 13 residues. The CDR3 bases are TGTGCCAGCGCGGCTTTCCCTCACTATGGCTACACCTTC. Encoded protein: CASAAFPHYGYTF.

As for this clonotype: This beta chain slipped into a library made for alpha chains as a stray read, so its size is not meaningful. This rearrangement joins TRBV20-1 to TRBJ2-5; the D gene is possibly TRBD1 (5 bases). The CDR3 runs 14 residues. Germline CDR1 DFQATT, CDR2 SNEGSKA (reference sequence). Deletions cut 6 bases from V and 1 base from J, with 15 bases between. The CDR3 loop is CSARSGATQETQYF. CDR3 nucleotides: TGCAGTGCGCGGTCTGGGGCCACCCAAGAGACCCAGTACTTC.

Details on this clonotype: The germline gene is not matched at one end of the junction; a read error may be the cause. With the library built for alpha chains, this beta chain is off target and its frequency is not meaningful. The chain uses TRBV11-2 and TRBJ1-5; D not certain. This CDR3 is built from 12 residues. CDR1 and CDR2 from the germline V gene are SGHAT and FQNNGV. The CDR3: CASSLDSQPQHF. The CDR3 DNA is TGTGCCAGCAGCCTAGATTCTCAGCCCCAGCATTTT.

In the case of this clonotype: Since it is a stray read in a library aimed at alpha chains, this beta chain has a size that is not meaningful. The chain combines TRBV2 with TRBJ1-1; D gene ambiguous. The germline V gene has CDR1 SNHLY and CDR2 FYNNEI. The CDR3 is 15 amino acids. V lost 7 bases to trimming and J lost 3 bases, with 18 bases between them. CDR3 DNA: TGTGCCAGCACCACACCGAAGGTGGCCGACACTGAAGCTTTCTTT. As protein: CASTTPKVADTEAFF.

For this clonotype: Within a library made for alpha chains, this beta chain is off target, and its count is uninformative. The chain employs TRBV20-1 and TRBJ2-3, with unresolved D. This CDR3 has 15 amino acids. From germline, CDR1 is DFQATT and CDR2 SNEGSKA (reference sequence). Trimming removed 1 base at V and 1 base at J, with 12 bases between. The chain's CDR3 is CSARVLIKGTDTQYF. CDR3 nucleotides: TGCAGTGCTAGAGTTTTAATCAAAGGCACAGATACGCAGTATTTT.

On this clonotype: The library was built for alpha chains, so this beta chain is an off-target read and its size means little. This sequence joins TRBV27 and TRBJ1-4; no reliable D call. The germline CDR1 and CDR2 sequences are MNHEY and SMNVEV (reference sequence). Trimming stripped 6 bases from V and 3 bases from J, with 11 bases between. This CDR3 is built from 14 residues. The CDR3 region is CASRRASPNEKLFF. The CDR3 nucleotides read TGTGCCAGCAGGAGGGCGAGTCCTAATGAAAAACTGTTTTTT.

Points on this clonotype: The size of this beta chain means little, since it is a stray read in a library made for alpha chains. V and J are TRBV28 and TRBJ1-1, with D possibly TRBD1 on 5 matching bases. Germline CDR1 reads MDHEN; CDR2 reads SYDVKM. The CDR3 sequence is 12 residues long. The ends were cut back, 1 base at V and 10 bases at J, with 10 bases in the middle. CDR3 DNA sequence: TGTGCCAGCAGTTTATCGAGACAGCTAGCTTTCTTT. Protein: CASSLSRQLAFF. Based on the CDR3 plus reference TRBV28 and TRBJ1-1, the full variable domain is DVKVTQSSRYLVKRTGEKVFLECVQDMDHENMFWYRQDPGLGLRLIYFSYDVKMKEKGDIPEGYSVSREKKERFSLILESASTNQTSMYLCASSLSRQLAFFGQGTRLTVV.

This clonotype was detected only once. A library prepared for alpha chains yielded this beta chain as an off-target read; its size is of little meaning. CDR3: CASSYLYSTDTQYF. The CDR3 region has the DNA TGTGCCAGCAGTTACCTCTATAGCACAGATACGCAGTATTTT. V is TRBV6-9 and J is TRBJ2-3; D gene ambiguous. Trimming took off 3 bases at V and 0 bases at J, with 7 bases between the two ends. Per germline, CDR1 MNHGY and CDR2 SVAAGI. The CDR3 is 14 amino acids.

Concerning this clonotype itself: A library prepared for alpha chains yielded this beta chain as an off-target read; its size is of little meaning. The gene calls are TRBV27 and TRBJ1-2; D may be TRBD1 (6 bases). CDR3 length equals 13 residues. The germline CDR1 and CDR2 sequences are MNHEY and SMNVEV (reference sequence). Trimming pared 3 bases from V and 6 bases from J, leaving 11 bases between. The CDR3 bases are TGTGCCAGCAGTTTTAGGGGGACGGATGGCTACACCTTC. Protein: CASSFRGTDGYTF.

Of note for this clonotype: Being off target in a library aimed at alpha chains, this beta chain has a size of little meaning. The CDR3 DNA reads TGTGCCAGCAGCGTAGGCTACAATGAGCAGTTCTTC. Its protein product is CASSVGYNEQFF. This sequence joins TRBV27 and TRBJ2-1; D ambiguous. The CDR3 is 12 residues long. V was trimmed by 6 bases and J by 3 bases, leaving 6 bases between them. From germline, CDR1 is MNHEY and CDR2 SMNVEV (reference sequence).

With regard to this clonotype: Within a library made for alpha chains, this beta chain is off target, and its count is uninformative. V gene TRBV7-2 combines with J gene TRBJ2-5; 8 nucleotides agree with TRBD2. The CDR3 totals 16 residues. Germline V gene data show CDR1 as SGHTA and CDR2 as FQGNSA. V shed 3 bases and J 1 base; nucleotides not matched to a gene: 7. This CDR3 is CASSFQGAGGQETQYF. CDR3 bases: TGTGCCAGCAGCTTCCAAGGCGCGGGGGGCCAAGAGACCCAGTACTTC.

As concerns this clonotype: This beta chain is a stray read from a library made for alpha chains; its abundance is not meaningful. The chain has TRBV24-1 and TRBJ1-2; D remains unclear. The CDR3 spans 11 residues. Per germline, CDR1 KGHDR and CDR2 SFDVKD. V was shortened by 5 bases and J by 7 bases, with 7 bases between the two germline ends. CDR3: CATSGPGGYTF. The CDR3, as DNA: TGTGCCACCAGTGGACCGGGTGGCTACACCTTC.

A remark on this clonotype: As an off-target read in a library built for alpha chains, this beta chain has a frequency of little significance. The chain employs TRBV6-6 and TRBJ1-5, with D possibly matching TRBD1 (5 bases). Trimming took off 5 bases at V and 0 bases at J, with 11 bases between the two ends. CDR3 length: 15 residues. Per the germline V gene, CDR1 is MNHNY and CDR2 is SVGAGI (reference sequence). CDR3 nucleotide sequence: TGTGCCAGCAGTGTAGGGGAAGATAGCAATCAGCCCCAGCATTTT. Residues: CASSVGEDSNQPQHF.

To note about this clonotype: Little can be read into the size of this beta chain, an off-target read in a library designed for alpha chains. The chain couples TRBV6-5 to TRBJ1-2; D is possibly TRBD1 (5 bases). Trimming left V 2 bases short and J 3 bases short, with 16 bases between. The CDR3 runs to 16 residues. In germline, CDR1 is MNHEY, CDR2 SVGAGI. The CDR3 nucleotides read TGTGCCAGCAGTTACAGGGGTGCGGAATTTTACTATGGCTACACCTTC. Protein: CASSYRGAEFYYGYTF.

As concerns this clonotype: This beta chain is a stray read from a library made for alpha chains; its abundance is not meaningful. This CDR3 is CSARDYASGTDTQYF. CDR3 sequence (DNA): TGCAGTGCTAGAGATTATGCTAGCGGCACAGATACGCAGTATTTT. The rearrangement links TRBV20-1 to TRBJ2-3; D possibly corresponds to TRBD2 (6 bases). The germline V and J ends were trimmed by 0 bases and 1 base, with 11 bases remaining between them. Germline values: CDR1 DFQATT, CDR2 SNEGSKA (reference sequence). The CDR3 has 15 amino acids.